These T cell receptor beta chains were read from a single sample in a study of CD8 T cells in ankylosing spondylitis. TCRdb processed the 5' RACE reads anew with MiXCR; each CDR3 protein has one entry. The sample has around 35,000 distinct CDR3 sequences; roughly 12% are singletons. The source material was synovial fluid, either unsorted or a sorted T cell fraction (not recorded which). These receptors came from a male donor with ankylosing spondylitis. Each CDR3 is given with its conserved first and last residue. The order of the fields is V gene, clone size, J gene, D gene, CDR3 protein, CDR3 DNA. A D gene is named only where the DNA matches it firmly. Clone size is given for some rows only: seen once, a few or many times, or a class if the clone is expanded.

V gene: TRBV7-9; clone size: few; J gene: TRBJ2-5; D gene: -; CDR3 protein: CASSPRGIYQETQYF; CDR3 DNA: TGTGCCAGCAGCCCGAGGGGGATTTACCAAGAGACCCAGTACTTC
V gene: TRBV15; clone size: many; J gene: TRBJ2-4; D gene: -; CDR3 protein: CATSRGLAADIQYF; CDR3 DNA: TGTGCCACCAGCAGAGGTCTAGCTGCGGACATTCAGTACTTC
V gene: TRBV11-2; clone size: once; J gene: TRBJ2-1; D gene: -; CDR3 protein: CASRHRGDLATAPYNEQFF; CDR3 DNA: TGTGCCAGCAGACACCGCGGCGACCTTGCGACCGCTCCTTACAATGAGCAGTTCTTC
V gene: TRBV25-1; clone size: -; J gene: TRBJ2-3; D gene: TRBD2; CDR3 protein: CASSKSGLAVESTDTQYF; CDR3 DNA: TGTGCCAGCAGTAAATCGGGACTAGCTGTCGAGAGCACAGATACGCAGTATTTT
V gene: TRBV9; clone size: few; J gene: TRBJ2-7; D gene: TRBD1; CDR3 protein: CASSRSDRGFPYEQYF; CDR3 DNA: TGTGCCAGCAGCAGGTCGGACAGGGGATTTCCATACGAGCAGTACTTC
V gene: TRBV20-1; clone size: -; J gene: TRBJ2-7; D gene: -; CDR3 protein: CSVSPGPNYEQYF; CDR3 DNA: TGCAGTGTTAGCCCAGGGCCCAACTACGAGCAGTACTTC
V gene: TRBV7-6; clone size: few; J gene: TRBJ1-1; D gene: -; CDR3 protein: CASSLAGPVPNTEAFF; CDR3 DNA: TGTGCCAGCAGCTTAGCGGGGCCGGTACCCAACACTGAAGCTTTCTTT
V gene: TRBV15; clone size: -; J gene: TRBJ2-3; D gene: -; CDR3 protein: CATSRDRGGPTDTQYF; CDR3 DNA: TGTGCCACCAGCAGAGATCGAGGCGGACCCACAGATACGCAGTATTTT
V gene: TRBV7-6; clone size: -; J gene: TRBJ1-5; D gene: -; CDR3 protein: CASSLGVSNQPQHF; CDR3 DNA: TGTGCCAGCAGTTTAGGGGTTAGCAATCAGCCCCAGCATTTT
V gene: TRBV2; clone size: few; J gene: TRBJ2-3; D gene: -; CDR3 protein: CASREGSDTQYF; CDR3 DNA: TGTGCCAGCAGAGAGGGATCAGATACGCAGTATTTT
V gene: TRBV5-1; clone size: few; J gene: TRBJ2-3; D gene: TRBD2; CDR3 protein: CASSLPSGRARDHTQYF; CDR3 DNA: TGCGCCAGCAGCTTGCCTAGCGGGAGGGCTCGTGATCATACGCAGTATTTT
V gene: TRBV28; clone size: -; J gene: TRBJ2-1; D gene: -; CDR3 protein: CASSLNGRNNEQFF; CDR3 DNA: TGTGCCAGCAGTTTAAACGGGCGGAACAATGAGCAGTTCTTC
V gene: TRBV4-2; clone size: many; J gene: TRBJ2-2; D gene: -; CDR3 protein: CASSQVTGNTGELFF; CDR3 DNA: TGTGCCAGCAGCCAAGTAACCGGGAACACCGGGGAGCTGTTTTTT
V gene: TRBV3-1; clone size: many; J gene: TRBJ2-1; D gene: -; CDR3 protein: CASSQEPRDTYNEQFF; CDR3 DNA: TGTGCCAGCAGCCAGGAACCCCGGGACACTTACAATGAGCAGTTCTTC
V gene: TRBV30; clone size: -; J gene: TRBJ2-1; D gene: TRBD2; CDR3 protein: CAWALAGVSYEQFF; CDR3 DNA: TGTGCCTGGGCCCTAGCGGGAGTGTCATATGAGCAGTTCTTC
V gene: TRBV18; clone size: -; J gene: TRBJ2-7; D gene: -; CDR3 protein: CASSPGWWISYEQYF; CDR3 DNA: TGTGCCAGCTCACCGGGATGGTGGATCTCCTACGAGCAGTACTTC
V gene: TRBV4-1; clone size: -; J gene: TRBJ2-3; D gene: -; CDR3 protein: CASSQGRGNSDTQYF; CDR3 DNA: TGCGCCAGCAGCCAAGGCAGGGGCAATTCAGATACGCAGTATTTT
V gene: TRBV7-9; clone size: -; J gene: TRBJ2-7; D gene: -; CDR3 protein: CASSLSGWEQYF; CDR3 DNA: TGTGCCAGCAGCTTATCTGGGTGGGAGCAGTACTTC
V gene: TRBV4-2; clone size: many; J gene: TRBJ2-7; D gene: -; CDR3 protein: CASSPGLSYEQYF; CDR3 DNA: TGTGCCAGCAGCCCCGGCCTCTCCTACGAGCAGTACTTC
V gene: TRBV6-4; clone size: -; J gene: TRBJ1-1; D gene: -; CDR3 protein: CASSKGTDMNTEAFF; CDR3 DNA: TGTGCCAGCAGCAAGGGCACAGACATGAACACTGAAGCTTTCTTT
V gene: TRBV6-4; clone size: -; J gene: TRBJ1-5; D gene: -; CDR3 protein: CASSEQGGGNQPQHF; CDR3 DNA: TGTGCCAGCAGTGAGCAGGGTGGAGGCAATCAGCCCCAGCATTTT
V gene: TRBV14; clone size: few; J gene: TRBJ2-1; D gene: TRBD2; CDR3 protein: CASSPVAGVNNEQFF; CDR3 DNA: TGTGCCAGCAGCCCTGTGGCGGGGGTGAACAATGAGCAGTTCTTC
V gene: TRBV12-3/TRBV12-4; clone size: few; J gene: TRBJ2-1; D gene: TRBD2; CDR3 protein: CASSLGLAGVGWQFF; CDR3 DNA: TGTGCCAGCAGTTTGGGACTAGCGGGAGTAGGGTGGCAGTTCTTC
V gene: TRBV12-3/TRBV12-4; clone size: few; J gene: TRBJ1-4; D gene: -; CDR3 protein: CASSFLGFNEKLFF; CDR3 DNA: TGTGCCAGCAGTTTCTTGGGGTTTAATGAAAAACTGTTTTTT
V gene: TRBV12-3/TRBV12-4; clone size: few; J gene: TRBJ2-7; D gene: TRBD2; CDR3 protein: CASSGWTSGSYEQYF; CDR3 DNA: TGTGCCAGCAGCGGATGGACTAGCGGGAGCTACGAGCAGTACTTC
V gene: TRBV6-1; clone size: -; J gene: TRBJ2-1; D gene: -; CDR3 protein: CASSLTIFSYNEQFF; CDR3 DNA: TGTGCCAGCAGCCTAACCATCTTCTCCTACAATGAGCAGTTCTTC
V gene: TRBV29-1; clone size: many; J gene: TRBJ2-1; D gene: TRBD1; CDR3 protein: CSGTGQGTEQFF; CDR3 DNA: TGCAGCGGAACAGGACAGGGGACCGAGCAGTTCTTC
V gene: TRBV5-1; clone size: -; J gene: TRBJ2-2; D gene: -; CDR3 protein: CASSFSKNTGELFF; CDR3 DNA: TGCGCCAGCAGCTTTAGTAAGAACACCGGGGAGCTGTTTTTT
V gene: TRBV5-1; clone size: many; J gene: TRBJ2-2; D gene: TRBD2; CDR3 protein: CASSGGTSGTGELFF; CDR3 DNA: TGCGCCAGCAGCGGCGGGACTAGCGGTACCGGGGAGCTGTTTTTT
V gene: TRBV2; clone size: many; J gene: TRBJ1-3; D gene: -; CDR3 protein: CASSGGSAGNTIYF; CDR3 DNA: TGTGCCAGCAGTGGGGGGAGTGCTGGAAACACCATATATTTT
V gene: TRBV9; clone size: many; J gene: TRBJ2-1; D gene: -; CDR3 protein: CASGGAFYEQFF; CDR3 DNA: TGTGCCAGCGGGGGGGCATTCTATGAGCAGTTCTTC
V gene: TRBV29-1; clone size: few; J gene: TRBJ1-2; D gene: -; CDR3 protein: CSVEEGYTNGYTF; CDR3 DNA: TGCAGCGTTGAAGAGGGTTACACGAATGGCTACACCTTC
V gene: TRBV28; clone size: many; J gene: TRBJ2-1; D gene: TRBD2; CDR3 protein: CASRSFSGRALGNEQFF; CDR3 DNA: TGTGCCAGCAGATCCTTTAGCGGGAGGGCCTTGGGGAATGAGCAGTTCTTC
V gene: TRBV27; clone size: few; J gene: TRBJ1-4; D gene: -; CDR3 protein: CENSFAPRNEKLFF; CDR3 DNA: TGTGAAAACAGTTTCGCGCCCCGCAATGAAAAACTGTTTTTT
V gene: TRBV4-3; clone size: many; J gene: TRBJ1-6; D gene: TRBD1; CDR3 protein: CASSRTGENSPLHF; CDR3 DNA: TGCGCCAGCAGCCGGACAGGGGAGAATTCACCCCTCCACTTT
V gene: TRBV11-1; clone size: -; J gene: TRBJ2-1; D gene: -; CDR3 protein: CASSLAAGSYNEQFF; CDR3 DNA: TGTGCCAGCAGCTTAGCGGCAGGTTCCTACAATGAGCAGTTCTTC
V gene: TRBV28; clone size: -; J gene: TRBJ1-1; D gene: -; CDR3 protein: CASSFFRSFTEAFF; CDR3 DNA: TGTGCCAGCAGTTTCTTCAGGAGTTTCACTGAAGCTTTCTTT
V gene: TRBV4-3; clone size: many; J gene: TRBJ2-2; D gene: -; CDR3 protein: CASSQDMAGGTGELFF; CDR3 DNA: TGCGCCAGCAGCCAAGATATGGCCGGGGGCACCGGGGAGCTGTTTTTT
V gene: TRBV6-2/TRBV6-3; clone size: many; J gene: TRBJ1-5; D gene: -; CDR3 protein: CASRSGVLAGRQPQHF; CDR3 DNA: TGTGCCAGCAGGTCCGGGGTACTGGCAGGACGTCAGCCCCAGCATTTT
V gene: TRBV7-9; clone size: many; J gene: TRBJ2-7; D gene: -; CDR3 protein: CASSSPGVPYEQYF; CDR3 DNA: TGTGCCAGCAGCTCACCCGGGGTTCCCTACGAGCAGTACTTC
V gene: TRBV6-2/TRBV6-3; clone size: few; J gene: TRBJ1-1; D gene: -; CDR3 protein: CASSYSSGKGRTEAFF; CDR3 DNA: TGTGCCAGCAGTTACTCGAGCGGAAAAGGGAGGACTGAAGCTTTCTTT
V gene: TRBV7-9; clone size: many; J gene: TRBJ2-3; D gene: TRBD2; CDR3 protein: CASSQTSGSSTDTQYF; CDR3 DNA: TGTGCCAGCAGCCAGACTAGCGGGAGCAGCACAGATACGCAGTATTTT
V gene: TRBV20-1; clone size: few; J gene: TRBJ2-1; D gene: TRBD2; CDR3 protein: CSAPRGLGLAQVPRYNEQFF; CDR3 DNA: TGCAGTGCCCCCAGAGGTTTGGGACTAGCGCAAGTCCCCCGCTACAATGAGCAGTTCTTC
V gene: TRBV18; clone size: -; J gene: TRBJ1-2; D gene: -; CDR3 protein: CASSPPAANYGYTF; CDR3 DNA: TGTGCCAGCTCACCACCTGCGGCTAACTATGGCTACACCTTC